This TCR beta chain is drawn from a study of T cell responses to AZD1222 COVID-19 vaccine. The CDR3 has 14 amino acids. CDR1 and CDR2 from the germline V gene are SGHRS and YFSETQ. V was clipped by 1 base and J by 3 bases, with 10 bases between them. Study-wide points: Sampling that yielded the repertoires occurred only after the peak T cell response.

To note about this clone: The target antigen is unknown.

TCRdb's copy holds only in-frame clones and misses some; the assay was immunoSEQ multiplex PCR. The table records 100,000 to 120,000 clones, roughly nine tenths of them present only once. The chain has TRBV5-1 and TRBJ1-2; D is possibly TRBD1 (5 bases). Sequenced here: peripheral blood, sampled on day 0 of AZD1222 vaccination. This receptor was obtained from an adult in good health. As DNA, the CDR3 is TGCGCCAGCAGCTTGCAGGGCTCGGACTATGGCTACACCTTC. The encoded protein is CASSLQGSDYGYTF.